These 16 T cell receptor beta chains came from one sample sequenced in a study of somatic mutations in cytotoxic T cells in rheumatoid arthritis. Only in-frame clones appear in the TCRdb table, and some are missing; sequencing was by immunoSEQ multiplex PCR. The sample lists some 15,000 clones; about four fifths were seen once. Sequenced input: CD8+ T cells sorted from blood. These receptors were collected from an adult with rheumatoid arthritis.

The genes are TRBV25-1 and TRBJ2-2; 9 bases are shared with TRBD2. Germline V lookup: CDR1 MGHDK, CDR2 SYGVNS. The CDR3 sequence is 13 residues long. DNA of the CDR3: TGTGCAGTAGCGGGGGATTACACCGGGGAGCTGTTTTTT. Translation gives CAVAGDYTGELFF.

The rearrangement uses TRBV5-6 and TRBJ2-3; possibly TRBD1 for D (6 bases). V was pared by 4 bases and J by 0 bases, with 12 bases between. CDR3 length equals 15 residues. Germline V CDR1 and CDR2: SGHDT, YYEEEE. The CDR3 loop is CASSLPRGSTDTQYF. CDR3 bases: TGTGCCAGCAGCCTTCCGAGGGGGAGCACAGATACGCAGTATTTT.

The V and J genes are TRBV6-4 and TRBJ1-1; D remains ambiguous. Trimming cost V 0 bases and J 5 bases, with 7 bases left between them. The germline gives CDR1 MRHNA, CDR2 SNTAGT. The CDR3 covers 13 residues. Here the CDR3 reads CASSDSRGTEAFF. For the CDR3, the DNA is TGTGCCAGCAGTGACTCTCGGGGAACTGAAGCTTTCTTT.

For the CDR3, the DNA is TGTGCCAGCAGTGACGAGGACAGGGCTAACAATGAGCAGTTCTTC. This translates into CASSDEDRANNEQFF. The chain recombines TRBV6-6 with TRBJ2-1, with 8 bases aligning to TRBD1. V shed 5 bases and J 5 bases; nucleotides not matched to a gene: 8. Germline V CDR1 and CDR2: MNHNY, SVGAGI (reference sequence). The CDR3 loop spans 15 amino acids.

The V and J genes are TRBV7-8 and TRBJ1-5, with 7 bases identical to TRBD1. Germline V gene sequence: CDR1 SGHVS, CDR2 FQNEAQ. J was trimmed by 6 bases and V by 3 bases; bases with no gene match: 8. CDR3 size: 15 residues. In nucleotides, the CDR3 is TGTGCCAGCAGCTTGTTCCAGGGGGTCAGTCAGCCCCAGCATTTT. Translating gives CASSLFQGVSQPQHF.

The J gene is TRBJ1-2, the V gene TRBV28; 8 positions match TRBD1. V dropped 5 bases and J dropped 2; count of bases not matched to a gene: 7. CDR1 and CDR2 (germline): MDHEN, SYDVKM. This CDR3 region has 15 residues. The CDR3 DNA sequence: TGTGCCAGCAGTCTGGACAGGGCCATAAACTATGGCTACACCTTC. Encoded protein: CASSLDRAINYGYTF.

The chain employs TRBV19 and TRBJ1-5, with a possible D match to TRBD1 (6 bases). The CDR3 contains 15 residues. V lost 0 bases and J 3 bases, leaving 9 bases between the germline ends. Germline values: CDR1 LNHDA, CDR2 SQIVND (reference sequence). This chain's CDR3 is CASSIEQGPNQPQHF. CDR3 DNA sequence: TGTGCCAGTAGTATAGAACAGGGTCCCAATCAGCCCCAGCATTTT. The whole variable domain, remainder taken from reference TRBV19 and TRBJ1-5, is DGGITQSPKYLFRKEGQNVTLSCEQNLNHDAMYWYRQDPGQGLRLIYYSQIVNDFQKGDIAEGYSVSREKKESFPLTVTSAQKNPTAFYLCASSIEQGPNQPQHFGDGTRLSIL.

The chain carries TRBV7-9 and TRBJ2-3; D is unresolved. The germline CDR1 and CDR2 sequences are SEHNR and FQNEAQ (reference sequence). The ends were cut back, 5 bases at V and 4 bases at J, with 10 bases in the middle. CDR3 length: 13 residues. The CDR3 sequence is CASSPPEPDTQYF. CDR3 bases: TGTGCCAGCAGCCCGCCAGAGCCAGATACGCAGTATTTT.

This rearrangement joins TRBV30 to TRBJ2-7; 11 bases map to TRBD2. The CDR3 is 13 amino acids. Trimming at V came to 5 bases and at J to 4 bases, leaving 4 bases not matched to a gene. Per the germline V gene, CDR1 is GTSNPN and CDR2 is SVGIG (reference sequence). The CDR3 region is CAWETSGTYEQYF. In DNA form, the CDR3 reads TGTGCCTGGGAGACTAGCGGGACTTACGAGCAGTACTTC.

The genes are TRBV29-1 and TRBJ2-1, with D perhaps TRBD1 (6 bases). Germline CDR1 reads SQVTM; CDR2 reads ANQGSEA. Trimming removed 7 bases from V and 0 bases from J, with 13 bases in between. This CDR3 has 14 residues. Here the CDR3 reads CSARGRGSYNEQFF. CDR3 in DNA: TGCAGCGCCAGGGGCCGCGGCTCCTACAATGAGCAGTTCTTC.

The V gene is TRBV4-1, the J gene TRBJ1-4; possible D gene TRBD1, 5 bases. Trimming removed 0 bases at V and 4 bases at J, with 18 bases between. Germline V gene lookup returns CDR1 MGHRA and CDR2 YSYEKL. CDR3 size: 18 residues. The CDR3 reads CASSQDFLDGGNNEKLFF. CDR3 nucleotide sequence: TGCGCCAGCAGCCAAGATTTCCTGGACGGGGGTAATAATGAAAAACTGTTTTTT.

This chain connects TRBV6-6 to TRBJ1-3, with 7 bases aligning to TRBD1. The CDR3 spans 16 residues. V shed 7 bases and J 0 bases; nucleotides not matched to a gene: 9. CDR1 MNHNY and CDR2 SVGAGI come from the germline V gene (reference sequence). The CDR3 DNA reads TGTGCCAGCACAGACAGGGCCAGATTCTCTGGAAACACCATATATTTT. It translates to CASTDRARFSGNTIYF.

The chain combines TRBV7-9 with TRBJ1-3, with D unclear. The CDR3 has 14 amino acids. Trimming left V 5 bases short and J 8 bases short, with 16 bases between. The germline CDR1 and CDR2 sequences are SEHNR and FQNEAQ (reference sequence). The CDR3 reads CASSPPRQYDTIYF. The DNA for the CDR3 is TGTGCCAGCAGCCCACCCAGGCAATACGACACCATATATTTT.

The chain combines TRBV4-1 with TRBJ2-1; D ambiguous. With 4 bases removed from V and 7 bases from J, the gap between germline ends came to 8 bases. Per germline, CDR1 MGHRA and CDR2 YSYEKL. CDR3 length equals 12 residues. The CDR3 here is CASSRPGNEQFF. CDR3 sequence (DNA): TGCGCCAGCAGCCGCCCAGGTAATGAGCAGTTCTTC.

V usage is TRBV19 and J usage is TRBJ1-1, with D possibly being TRBD1 (5 bases). The CDR3 is 14 amino acids. The V end lost 6 bases, the J end lost 0 bases, and 11 bases lay between the germline ends. Germline CDR1 is LNHDA and CDR2 is SQIVND (reference sequence). The DNA of the CDR3 is TGTGCCAGTAGCCATGGGGGGGTGAACACTGAAGCTTTCTTT. Its translation is CASSHGGVNTEAFF.

The gene calls are TRBV9 and TRBJ2-5; 10 bases line up with TRBD2. The CDR3 spans 15 residues. The trim removed 0 bases at V and 5 bases at J, leaving 4 bases unmatched. Germline V gives CDR1 SGDLS, CDR2 YYNGEE. CDR3 loop: CASSVGLAGEETQYF. CDR3 nucleotide sequence: TGTGCCAGCAGCGTAGGGCTAGCGGGGGAGGAGACCCAGTACTTC. The full variable domain, rest sourced from reference TRBV9 and TRBJ2-5, is DSGVTQTPKHLITATGQRVTLRCSPRSGDLSVYWYQQSLDQGLQFLIQYYNGEERAKGNILERFSAQQFPDLHSELNLSSLELGDSALYFCASSVGLAGEETQYFGPGTRLLVL.